This T cell receptor beta chain is drawn from a study of response to subunit inactivated influenza vaccine (dated by TCRdb to 2017 to 2018). About the investigation overall: To follow how T cells responded to a trivalent subunit inactivated influenza vaccine, the researchers relied on deep quantitative profiling of the T cell receptor repertoire.

Study-level results and caveats: According to the authors, only a limited number of new T cells may be recruited by each seasonal influenza vaccination.

The germline V gene gives CDR1 as LGHNA and CDR2 as YSLEER. Trimming at the junction amounts to 4 bases on V and 6 bases on J, and the germline ends lie 16 bases apart. The CDR3 goes from the cysteine to the phenylalanine over 14 residues. Only the CDR3 DNA is retained, 42 bases long and in frame from the first base. Libraries were built with RT-PCR. The instrument given in TCRdb is Illumina HiSeq 2500. TCRdb reprocessing: public reads trimmed at Q25 with fastp, clones called with MiXCR, in-frame beta chains kept. CDR3 protein sequences are deduplicated, and each keeps its most common genes and DNA. For this sample the table gives about 650,000 distinct CDR3 sequences, of which 15% to 17% were detected only once. Around a tenth of the sample goes to the ten largest clones. In its sample, this clonotype was seen a few times. Its recognized antigen is unknown. The sample holds no much larger clone one base away, and base qualities are not on file.

The source material was PBMCs from blood, sampled 11 to 12 days after vaccination. This TCR was sampled from a man aged 50-60 years who received an inactivated influenza vaccine. Donor details come from another sample of the same person, matched by shared clones. The rearrangement combines TRBV4-3 with TRBJ2-7; perhaps TRBD1 is the D gene, with 5 bases matching. The CDR3 is CASSLTGRSLEQYF. The nucleotide sequence is given as TGCGCCAGCAGCCTTACAGGACGTTCTCTCGAGCAGTACTTC.